Only a few counts were recorded for the clone carrying this T cell receptor beta chain. The sample originates from a study of cytomegalovirus exposure and HLA in healthy donors. Trimming cost V 3 bases and J 0 bases, with 8 bases left between them. Looked up from germline, CDR1 is SEHNR and CDR2 is FQNEAQ (reference sequence). This CDR3 has 15 amino acids. The PCR employed 60 Vbeta primers together with 13 Jbeta primers. Libraries were prepared by immunoSEQ multiplex PCR; TCRdb keeps only in-frame clonotypes and omits some of them. Of about 190,000 clones in the sample, 75% to 90% are singletons; the top ten hold 1.6%.

Material: PBMCs. This TCR was recovered from a man in his fifties or sixties in good health and CMV-seronegative. The genes are TRBV7-9 and TRBJ1-4; D is uncertain. CDR3 in amino acids: CASSFPTTTNEKLFF. Written as DNA, the CDR3 is TGTGCCAGCAGCTTCCCGACAACAACTAATGAAAAACTGTTTTTT.